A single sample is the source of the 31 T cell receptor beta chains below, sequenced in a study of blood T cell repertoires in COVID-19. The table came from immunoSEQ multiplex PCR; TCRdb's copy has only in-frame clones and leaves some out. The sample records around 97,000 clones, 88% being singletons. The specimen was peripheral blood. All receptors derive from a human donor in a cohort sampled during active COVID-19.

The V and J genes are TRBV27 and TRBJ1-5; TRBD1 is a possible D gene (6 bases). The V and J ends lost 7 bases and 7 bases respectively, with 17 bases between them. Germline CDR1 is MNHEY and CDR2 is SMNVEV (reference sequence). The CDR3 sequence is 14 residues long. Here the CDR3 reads CASKEIGGGQPQHF. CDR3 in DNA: TGTGCCAGCAAGGAAATAGGGGGGGGCCAGCCCCAGCATTTT.

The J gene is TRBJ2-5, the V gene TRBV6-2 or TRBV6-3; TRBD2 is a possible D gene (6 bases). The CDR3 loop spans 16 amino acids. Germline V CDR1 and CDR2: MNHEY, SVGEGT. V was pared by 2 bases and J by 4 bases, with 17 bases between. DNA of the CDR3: TGTGCCAGCAGTTACCCCCTAGCGAATCGCGGAGAGACCCAGTACTTC. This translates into CASSYPLANRGETQYF.

The DNA of the CDR3 is TGTGCCAGCAGCTTGGAGGGACAGGGTTTTCCCCTCCACTTT. This sequence encodes CASSLEGQGFPLHF. This chain links TRBV7-2 with TRBJ1-6, with TRBD1 identical over 9 bases. Germline CDR1 SGHTA, CDR2 FQGNSA. CDR3 length equals 14 residues. Trimming cost V 3 bases and J 13 bases; bases outside gene matches: 7. The full variable domain, with the rest looked up from reference TRBV7-2 and TRBJ1-6, is GAGVSQSPSNKVTEKGKDVELRCDPISGHTALYWYRQSLGQGLEFLIYFQGNSAPDKSGLPSDRFSAERTGGSVSTLTIQRTQQEDSAVYLCASSLEGQGFPLHFGNGTRLTVT.

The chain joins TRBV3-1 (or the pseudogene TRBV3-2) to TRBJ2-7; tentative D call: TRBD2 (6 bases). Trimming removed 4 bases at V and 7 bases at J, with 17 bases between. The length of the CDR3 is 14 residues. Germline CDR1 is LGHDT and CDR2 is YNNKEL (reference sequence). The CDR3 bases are TGTGCCAGCAGCCCTCAGGTGGGTGGGGGGGAGCAGTACTTC. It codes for CASSPQVGGGEQYF.

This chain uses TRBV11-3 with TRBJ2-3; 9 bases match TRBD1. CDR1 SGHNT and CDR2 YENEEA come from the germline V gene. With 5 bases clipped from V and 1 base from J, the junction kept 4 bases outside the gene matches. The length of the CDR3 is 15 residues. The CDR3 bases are TGTGCCAGCAGCCGGACAGGGGACGGCACAGATACGCAGTATTTT. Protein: CASSRTGDGTDTQYF.

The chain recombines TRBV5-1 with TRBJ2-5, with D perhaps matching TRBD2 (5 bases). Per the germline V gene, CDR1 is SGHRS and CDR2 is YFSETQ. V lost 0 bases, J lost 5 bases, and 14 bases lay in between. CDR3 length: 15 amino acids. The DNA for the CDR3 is TGCGCCAGCAGCTTGGCGGGAACCTCGAGGGAGACCCAGTACTTC. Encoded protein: CASSLAGTSRETQYF.

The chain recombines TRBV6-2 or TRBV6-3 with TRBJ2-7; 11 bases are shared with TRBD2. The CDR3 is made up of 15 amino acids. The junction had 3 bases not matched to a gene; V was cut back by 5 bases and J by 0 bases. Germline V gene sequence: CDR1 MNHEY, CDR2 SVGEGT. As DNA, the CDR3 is TGTGCCAGCAGTAAACTAGCGGGAGTCTCCTACGAGCAGTACTTC. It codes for CASSKLAGVSYEQYF.

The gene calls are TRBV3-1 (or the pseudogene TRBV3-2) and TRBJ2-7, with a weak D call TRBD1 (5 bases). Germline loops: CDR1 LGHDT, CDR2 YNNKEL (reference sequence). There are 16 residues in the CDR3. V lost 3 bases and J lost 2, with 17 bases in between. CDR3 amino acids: CASSHLPDQGPYEQYF. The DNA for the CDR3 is TGTGCCAGCAGCCATCTTCCAGACCAGGGTCCCTACGAGCAGTACTTC.

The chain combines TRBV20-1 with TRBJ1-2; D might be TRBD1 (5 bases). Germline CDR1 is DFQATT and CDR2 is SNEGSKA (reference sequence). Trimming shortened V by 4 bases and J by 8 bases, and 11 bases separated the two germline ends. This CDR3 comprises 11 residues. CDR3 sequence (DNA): TGCAGTGCTAAGGGGTTCCTGGGCTACACCTTC. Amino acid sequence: CSAKGFLGYTF.

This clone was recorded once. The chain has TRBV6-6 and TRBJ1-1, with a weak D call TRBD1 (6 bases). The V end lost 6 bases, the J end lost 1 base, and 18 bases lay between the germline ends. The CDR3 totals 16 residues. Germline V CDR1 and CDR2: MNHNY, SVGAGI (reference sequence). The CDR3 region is CASRPPSGHSNTEAFF. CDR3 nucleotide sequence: TGTGCCAGCAGACCCCCCTCGGGACACTCGAACACTGAAGCTTTCTTT.

The CDR3 DNA is TGTGCCAGCTCACCAAGGGGGGACAGTTCCTACGAGCAGTACTTC. This sequence encodes CASSPRGDSSYEQYF. The chain employs TRBV18 and TRBJ2-7, with D maybe TRBD1 (7 bases). V gave up 2 bases and J gave up 1 base, with 12 bases separating them. CDR1 is KGHSH, CDR2 LQKENI, per germline. CDR3 size: 15 residues.

The CDR3: CASSVLTGLNTEAFF. In nucleotides, the CDR3 is TGTGCCAGCAGCGTACTCACAGGGTTGAACACTGAAGCTTTCTTT. The J gene is TRBJ1-1, the V gene TRBV9; maybe TRBD1 (6 bases). The V and J ends lost 1 base and 0 bases respectively, with 10 bases between them. Germline V gene data show CDR1 as SGDLS and CDR2 as YYNGEE. The CDR3 sequence is 15 residues long.

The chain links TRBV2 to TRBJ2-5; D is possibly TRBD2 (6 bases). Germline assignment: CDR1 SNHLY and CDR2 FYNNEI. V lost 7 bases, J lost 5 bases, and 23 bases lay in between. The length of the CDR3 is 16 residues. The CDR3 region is CASTPNLGGRSETQYF. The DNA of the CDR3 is TGTGCCAGCACCCCAAATCTGGGGGGACGTTCGGAGACCCAGTACTTC.

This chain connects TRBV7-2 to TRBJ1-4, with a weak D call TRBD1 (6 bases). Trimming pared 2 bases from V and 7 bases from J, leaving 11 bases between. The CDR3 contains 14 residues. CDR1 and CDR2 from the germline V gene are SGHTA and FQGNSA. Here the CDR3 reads CASSLTGWLEKLFF. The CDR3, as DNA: TGTGCCAGCAGCTTAACAGGGTGGCTTGAAAAACTGTTTTTT.

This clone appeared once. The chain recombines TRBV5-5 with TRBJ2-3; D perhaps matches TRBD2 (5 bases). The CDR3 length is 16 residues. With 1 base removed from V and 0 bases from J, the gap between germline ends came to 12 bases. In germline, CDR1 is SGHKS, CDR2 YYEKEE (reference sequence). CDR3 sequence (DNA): TGTGCCAGCAGCTTGTTCTGGGAGTCGAGCACAGATACGCAGTATTTT. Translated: CASSLFWESSTDTQYF.

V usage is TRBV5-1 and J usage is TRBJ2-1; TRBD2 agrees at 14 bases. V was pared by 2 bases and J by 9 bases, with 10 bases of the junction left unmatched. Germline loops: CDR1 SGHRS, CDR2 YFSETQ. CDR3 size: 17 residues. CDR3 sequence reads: CASSLPGTSGSGGEQFF. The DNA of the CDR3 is TGCGCCAGCAGCTTACCCGGGACTAGCGGGAGCGGTGGTGAGCAGTTCTTC.

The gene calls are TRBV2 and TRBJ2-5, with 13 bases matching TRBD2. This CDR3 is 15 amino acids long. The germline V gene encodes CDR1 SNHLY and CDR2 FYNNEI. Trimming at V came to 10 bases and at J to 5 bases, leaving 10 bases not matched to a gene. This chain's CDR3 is CATRPRTSGSETQYF. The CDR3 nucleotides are TGTGCCACCAGACCTAGGACTAGCGGGAGTGAGACCCAGTACTTC.

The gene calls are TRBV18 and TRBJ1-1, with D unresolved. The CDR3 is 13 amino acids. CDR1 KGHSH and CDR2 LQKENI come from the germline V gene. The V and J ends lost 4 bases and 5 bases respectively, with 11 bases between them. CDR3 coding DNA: TGTGCCAGCTCACAGAGCGAGAGTACTGAAGCTTTCTTT. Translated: CASSQSESTEAFF.

The CDR3 sequence: CASSLAHAGFSYEQYF. Here the CDR3 DNA reads TGTGCCAGCAGCTTGGCCCACGCAGGGTTCTCCTACGAGCAGTACTTC. The chain employs TRBV5-5 and TRBJ2-7, with D perhaps TRBD1 (5 bases). The germline V gene has CDR1 SGHKS and CDR2 YYEKEE (reference sequence). The CDR3 has 16 residues. The germline V and J ends were trimmed by 0 bases and 0 bases, with 13 bases remaining between them.

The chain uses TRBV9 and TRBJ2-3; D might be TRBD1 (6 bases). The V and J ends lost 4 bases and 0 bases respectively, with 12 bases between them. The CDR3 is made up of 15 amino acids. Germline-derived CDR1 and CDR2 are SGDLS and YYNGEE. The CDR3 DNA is TGTGCCAGCAGCCCCTGGGGGCGAAGCACAGATACGCAGTATTTT. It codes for CASSPWGRSTDTQYF.

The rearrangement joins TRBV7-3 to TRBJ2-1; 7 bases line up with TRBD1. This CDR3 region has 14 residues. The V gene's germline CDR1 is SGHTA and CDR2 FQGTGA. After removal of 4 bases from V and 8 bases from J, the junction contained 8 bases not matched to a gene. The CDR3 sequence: CASSSQTGRDEQFF. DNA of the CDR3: TGTGCCAGCAGCTCCCAGACAGGGAGAGATGAGCAGTTCTTC.

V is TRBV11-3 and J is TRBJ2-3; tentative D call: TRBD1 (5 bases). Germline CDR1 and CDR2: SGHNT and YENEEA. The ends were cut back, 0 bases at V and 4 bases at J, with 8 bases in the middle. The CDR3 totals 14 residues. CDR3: CASSLDRVSDTQYF. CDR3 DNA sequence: TGTGCCAGCAGCTTAGACAGGGTTTCAGATACGCAGTATTTT. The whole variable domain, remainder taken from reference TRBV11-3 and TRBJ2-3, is EAGVVQSPRYKIIEKKQPVAFWCNPISGHNTLYWYLQNLGQGPELLIRYENEEAVDDSQLPKDRFSAERLKGVDSTLKIQPAELGDSAVYLCASSLDRVSDTQYFGPGTRLTVL.

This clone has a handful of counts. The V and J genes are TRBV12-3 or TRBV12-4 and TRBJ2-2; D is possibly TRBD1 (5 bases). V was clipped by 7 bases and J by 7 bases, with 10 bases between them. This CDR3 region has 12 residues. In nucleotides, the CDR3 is TGTGCCAGCACCACAGGTTTCGGGGAGCTGTTTTTT. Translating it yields CASTTGFGELFF.

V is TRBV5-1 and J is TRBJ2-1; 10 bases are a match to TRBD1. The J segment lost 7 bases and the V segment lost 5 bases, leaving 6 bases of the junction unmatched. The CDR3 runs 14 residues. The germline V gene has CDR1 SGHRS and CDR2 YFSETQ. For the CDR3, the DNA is TGCGCCAGCAGAACCCGACAGGGGGCGAATGAGCAGTTCTTC. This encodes CASRTRQGANEQFF.

Written as DNA, the CDR3 is TGCGCCAGCAGCCAAGACCGGACTAGTCGAGATACGCAGTATTTT. It codes for CASSQDRTSRDTQYF. The rearrangement uses TRBV4-1 and TRBJ2-3, with 7 bases identical to TRBD2. V was pared by 0 bases and J by 5 bases, with 5 bases of the junction left unmatched. This CDR3 has 15 amino acids. CDR1 and CDR2 from the germline V gene are MGHRA and YSYEKL.

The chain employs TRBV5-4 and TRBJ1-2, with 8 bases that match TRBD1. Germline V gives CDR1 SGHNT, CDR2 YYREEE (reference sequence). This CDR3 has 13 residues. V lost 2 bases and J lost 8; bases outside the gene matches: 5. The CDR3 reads CASSFQGAEGYTF. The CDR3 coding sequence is TGTGCCAGCAGCTTCCAGGGGGCGGAGGGCTACACCTTC.

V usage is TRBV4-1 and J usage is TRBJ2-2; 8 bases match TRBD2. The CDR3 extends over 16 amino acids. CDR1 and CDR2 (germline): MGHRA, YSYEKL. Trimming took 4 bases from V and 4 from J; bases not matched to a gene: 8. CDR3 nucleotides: TGCGCCAGCAGCCTCGGGGGGGCCCGGGGCACCGGGGAGCTGTTTTTT. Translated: CASSLGGARGTGELFF.

The CDR3 loop reads CASSTDRGGSRTGELFF. In nucleotides, the CDR3 is TGTGCCAGCAGCACGGACAGGGGTGGCTCCCGCACCGGGGAGCTGTTTTTT. The rearrangement joins TRBV7-9 to TRBJ2-2; 9 bases fit TRBD1. The V gene end was trimmed by 5 bases and the J gene end by 4 bases; junction bases not matched to a gene: 11. Germline V CDR1 and CDR2: SEHNR, FQNEAQ (reference sequence). This CDR3 has 17 residues.

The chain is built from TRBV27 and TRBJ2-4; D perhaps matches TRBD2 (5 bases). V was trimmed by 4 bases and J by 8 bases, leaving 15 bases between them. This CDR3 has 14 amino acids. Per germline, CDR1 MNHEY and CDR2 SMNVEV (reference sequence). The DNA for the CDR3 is TGTGCCAGCAGTTCTGCTGGGCCGGGATACATTCAGTACTTC. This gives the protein CASSSAGPGYIQYF.

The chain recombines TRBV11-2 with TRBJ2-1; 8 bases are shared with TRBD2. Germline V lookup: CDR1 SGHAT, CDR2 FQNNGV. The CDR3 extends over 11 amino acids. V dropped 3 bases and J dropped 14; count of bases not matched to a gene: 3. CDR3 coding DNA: TGTGCCAGCAGCTTGACGGGAGGGGAGTTCTTC. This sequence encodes CASSLTGGEFF.

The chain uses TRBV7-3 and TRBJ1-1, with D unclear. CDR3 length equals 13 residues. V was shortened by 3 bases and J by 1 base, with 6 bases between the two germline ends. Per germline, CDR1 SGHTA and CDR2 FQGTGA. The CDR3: CASSFHSNTEAFF. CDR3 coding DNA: TGTGCCAGCAGCTTCCACTCGAACACTGAAGCTTTCTTT.